A single T cell receptor (beta chain) is shown here with its context. Its antigen is not known. The data stem from a study of vaccination and CD4 T cells after COVID-19. V dropped 8 bases and J dropped 4 bases, with 9 bases sitting between them. The CDR3 covers 13 residues. Germline CDR1 is SNHLY and CDR2 is FYNNEI. Treatment noted: roughly 10-day PBMC culture with coronavirus spike peptide pools or control peptides (ViraFEST assay). After being plated at two million per well, PBMCs were cultured with about 10 IU/ml IL-2 and 10 ug/ml peptide pools. With the Oncomine TCR Beta short-read assay, DNA from cultured CD4+ T cells was sequenced. TCRdb used MiXCR to reprocess the PCR reads, holding one entry per CDR3 protein. The sample comprises roughly 13,000 distinct CDR3 sequences, over 40% of which are singletons, and around 12% rests with the top ten.

The chain couples TRBV2 to TRBJ1-6, with no clear D. Material: CD4+ T cells from blood, cultured in vitro. The receptor was isolated from a human donor who had recovered from COVID-19. For the CDR3, the DNA is TGTGCCAGCCGGCAGGATTATAATTCACCCCTCCACTTT. Translation gives CASRQDYNSPLHF.